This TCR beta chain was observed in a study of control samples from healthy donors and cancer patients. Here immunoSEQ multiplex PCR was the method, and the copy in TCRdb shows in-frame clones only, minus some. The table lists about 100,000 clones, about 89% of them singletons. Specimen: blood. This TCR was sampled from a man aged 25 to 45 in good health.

The CDR3 DNA follows: TGTGCCAGCAGTTTTGGACAGGGAAGTCTCCCCGGGGCCAACGTCCTGACTTTC. Protein: CASSFGQGSLPGANVLTF. This rearrangement joins TRBV2 to TRBJ2-6, with 8 bases matching TRBD1. In germline, CDR1 is SNHLY, CDR2 FYNNEI. This CDR3 is 18 amino acids long. V lost 5 bases and J lost 4; bases outside the gene matches: 13.